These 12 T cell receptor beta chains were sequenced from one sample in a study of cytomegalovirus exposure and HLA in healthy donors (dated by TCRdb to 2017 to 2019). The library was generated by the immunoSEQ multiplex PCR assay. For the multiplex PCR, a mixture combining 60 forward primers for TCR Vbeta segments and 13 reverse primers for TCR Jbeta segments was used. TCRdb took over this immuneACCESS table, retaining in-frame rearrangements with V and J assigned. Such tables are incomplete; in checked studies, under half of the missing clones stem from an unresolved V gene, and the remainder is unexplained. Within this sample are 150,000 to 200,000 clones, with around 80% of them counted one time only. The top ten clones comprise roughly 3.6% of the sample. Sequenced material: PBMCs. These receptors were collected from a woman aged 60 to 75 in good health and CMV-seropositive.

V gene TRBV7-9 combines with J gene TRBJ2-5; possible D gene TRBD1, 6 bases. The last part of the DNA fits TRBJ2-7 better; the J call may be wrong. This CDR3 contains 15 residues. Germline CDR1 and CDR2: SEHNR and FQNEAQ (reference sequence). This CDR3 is CASSFQGQVLYEQYF. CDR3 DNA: TGTGCCAGCAGCTTCCAGGGACAAGTACTCTACGAGCAGTACTTC.

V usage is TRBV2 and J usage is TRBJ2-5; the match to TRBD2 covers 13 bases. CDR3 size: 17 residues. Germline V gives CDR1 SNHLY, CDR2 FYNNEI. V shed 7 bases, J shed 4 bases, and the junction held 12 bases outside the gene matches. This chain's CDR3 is CASNLGLAGVGSETQYF. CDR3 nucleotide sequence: TGTGCCAGCAACCTAGGACTAGCGGGGGTGGGTTCAGAGACCCAGTACTTC.

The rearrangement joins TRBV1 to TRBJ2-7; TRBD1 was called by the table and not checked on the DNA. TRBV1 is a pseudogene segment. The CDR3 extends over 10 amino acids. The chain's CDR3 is CTSSRTGGDF. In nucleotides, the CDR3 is TGCACCAGCAGCAGGACAGGGGGGGACTTC.

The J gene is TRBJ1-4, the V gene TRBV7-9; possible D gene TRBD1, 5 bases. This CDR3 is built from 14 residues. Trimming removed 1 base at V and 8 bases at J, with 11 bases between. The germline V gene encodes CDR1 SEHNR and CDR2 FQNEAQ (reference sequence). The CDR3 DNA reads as TGTGCCAGCAGCTTAGACAGGCTCGGGGAAAAACTGTTTTTT. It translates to CASSLDRLGEKLFF.

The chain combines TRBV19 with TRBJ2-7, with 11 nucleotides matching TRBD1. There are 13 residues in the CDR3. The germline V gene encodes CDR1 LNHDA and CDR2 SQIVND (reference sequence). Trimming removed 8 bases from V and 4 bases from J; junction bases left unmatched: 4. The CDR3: CASAGTGGYEQYF. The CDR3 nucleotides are TGTGCCAGTGCCGGGACAGGGGGTTACGAGCAGTACTTC.

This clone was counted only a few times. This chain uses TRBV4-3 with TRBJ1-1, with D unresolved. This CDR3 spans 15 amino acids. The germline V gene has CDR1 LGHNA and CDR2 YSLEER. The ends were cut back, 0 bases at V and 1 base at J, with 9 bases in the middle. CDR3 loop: CASSQDLGPNTEAFF. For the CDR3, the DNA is TGCGCCAGCAGCCAAGATCTGGGCCCGAACACTGAAGCTTTCTTT.

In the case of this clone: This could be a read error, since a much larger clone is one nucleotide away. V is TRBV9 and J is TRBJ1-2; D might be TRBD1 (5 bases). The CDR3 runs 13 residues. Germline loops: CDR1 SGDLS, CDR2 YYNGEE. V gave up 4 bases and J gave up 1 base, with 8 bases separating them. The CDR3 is CASSPDSNYGYTF. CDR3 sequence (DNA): TGTGCCAGCAGCCCAGACAGTAACTATGGCTACACCTTC.

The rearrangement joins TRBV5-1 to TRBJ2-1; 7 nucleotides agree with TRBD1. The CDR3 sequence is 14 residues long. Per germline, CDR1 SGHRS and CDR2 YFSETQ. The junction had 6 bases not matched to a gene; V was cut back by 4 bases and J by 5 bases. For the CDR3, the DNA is TGCGCCAGCAGCCTACCGGGACAGAACAATGAGCAGTTCTTC. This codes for CASSLPGQNNEQFF.

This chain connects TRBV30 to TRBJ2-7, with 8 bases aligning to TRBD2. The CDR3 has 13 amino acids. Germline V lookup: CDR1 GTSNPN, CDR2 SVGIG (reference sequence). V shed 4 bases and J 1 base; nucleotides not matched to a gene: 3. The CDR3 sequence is CAWKAGGSYEQYF. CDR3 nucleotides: TGTGCCTGGAAGGCGGGGGGATCCTACGAGCAGTACTTC. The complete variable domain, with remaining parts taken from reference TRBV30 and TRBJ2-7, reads SQTIHQWPATLVQPVGSPLSLECTVEGTSNPNLYWYRQAAGRGLQLLFYSVGIGQISSEVPQNLSASRPQDRQFILSSKKLLLSDSGFYLCAWKAGGSYEQYFGPGTRLTVT.

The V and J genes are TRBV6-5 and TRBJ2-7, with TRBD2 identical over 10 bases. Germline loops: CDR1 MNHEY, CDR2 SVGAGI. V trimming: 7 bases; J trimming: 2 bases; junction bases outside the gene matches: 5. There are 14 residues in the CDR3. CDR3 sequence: CASTLAGDTYEQYF. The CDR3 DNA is TGTGCCAGCACCCTAGCGGGGGACACCTACGAGCAGTACTTC.

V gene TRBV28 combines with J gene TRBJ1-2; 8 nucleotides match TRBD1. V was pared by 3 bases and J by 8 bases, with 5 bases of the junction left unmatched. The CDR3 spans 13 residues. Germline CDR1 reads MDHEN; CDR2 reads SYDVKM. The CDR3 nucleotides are TGTGCCAGCAGTTTTATATCAGGGGGCGGCTACACCTTC. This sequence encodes CASSFISGGGYTF.

For the CDR3, the DNA is TGTGCCAGCAGCTTAGGCGGGTGGTACACAGATACGCAGTATTTT. Residues: CASSLGGWYTDTQYF. The chain uses TRBV11-2 and TRBJ2-3, with a possible D match to TRBD2 (5 bases). CDR1 is SGHAT, CDR2 FQNNGV, per germline. Trimming cost V 1 base and J 2 bases, with 10 bases left between them. The CDR3 has 15 amino acids.